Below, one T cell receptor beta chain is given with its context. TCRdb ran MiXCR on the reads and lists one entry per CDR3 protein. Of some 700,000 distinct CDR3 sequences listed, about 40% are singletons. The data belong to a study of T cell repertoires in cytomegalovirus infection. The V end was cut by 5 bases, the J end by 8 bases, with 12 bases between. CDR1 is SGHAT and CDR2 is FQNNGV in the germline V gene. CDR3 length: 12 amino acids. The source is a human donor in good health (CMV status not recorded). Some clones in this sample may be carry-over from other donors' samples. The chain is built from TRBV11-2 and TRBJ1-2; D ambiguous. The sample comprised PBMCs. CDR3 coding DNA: TGTGCCAGCAGCCCCGGACCAGGAGGCTACACCTTC. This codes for CASSPGPGGYTF. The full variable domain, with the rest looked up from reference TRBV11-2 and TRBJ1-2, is EAGVAQSPRYKIIEKRQSVAFWCNPISGHATLYWYQQILGQGPKLLIQFQNNGVVDDSQLPKDRFSAERLKGVDSTLKIQPAKLEDSAVYLCASSPGPGGYTFGSGTRLTVV.